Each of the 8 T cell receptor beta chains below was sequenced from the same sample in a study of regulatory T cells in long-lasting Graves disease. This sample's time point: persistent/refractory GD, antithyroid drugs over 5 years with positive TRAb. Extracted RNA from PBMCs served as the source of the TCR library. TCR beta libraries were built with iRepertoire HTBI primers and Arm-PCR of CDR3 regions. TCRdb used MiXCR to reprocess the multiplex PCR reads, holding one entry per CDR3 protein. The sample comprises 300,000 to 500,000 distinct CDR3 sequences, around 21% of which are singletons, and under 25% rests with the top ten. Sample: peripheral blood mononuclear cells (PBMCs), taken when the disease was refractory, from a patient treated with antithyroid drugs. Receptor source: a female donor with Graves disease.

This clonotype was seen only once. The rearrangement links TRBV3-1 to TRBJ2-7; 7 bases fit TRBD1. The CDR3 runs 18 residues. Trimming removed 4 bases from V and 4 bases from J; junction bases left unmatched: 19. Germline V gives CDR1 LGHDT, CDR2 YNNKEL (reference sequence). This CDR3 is CASSPYPRGTQAAYEQYF. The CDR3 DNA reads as TGTGCCAGCAGCCCATATCCCAGGGGGACGCAAGCGGCATACGAGCAGTACTTC.

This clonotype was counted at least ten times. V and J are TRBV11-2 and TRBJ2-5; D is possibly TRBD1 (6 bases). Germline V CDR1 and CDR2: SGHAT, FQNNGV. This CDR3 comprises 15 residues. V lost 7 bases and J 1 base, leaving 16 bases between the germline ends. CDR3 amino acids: CASNPWGRIQETQYF. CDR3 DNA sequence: TGTGCCAGCAACCCTTGGGGGCGGATCCAAGAGACCCAGTACTTC.

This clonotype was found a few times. CDR3 DNA sequence: TGTGCCAGCAGCTTGACCGGGCCCCTAGGGGAGACCCAGTACTTC. It translates to CASSLTGPLGETQYF. The chain is built from TRBV14 and TRBJ2-5; no firm D call. The ends were cut back, 5 bases at V and 5 bases at J, with 18 bases in the middle. Per germline, CDR1 SGHDN and CDR2 FVKESK. CDR3 size: 15 residues. The complete variable domain, with remaining parts taken from reference TRBV14 and TRBJ2-5, reads EAGVTQFPSHSVIEKGQTVTLRCDPISGHDNLYWYRRVMGKEIKFLLHFVKESKQDESGMPNNRFLAERTGGTYSTLKVQPAELEDSGVYFCASSLTGPLGETQYFGPGTRLLVL.

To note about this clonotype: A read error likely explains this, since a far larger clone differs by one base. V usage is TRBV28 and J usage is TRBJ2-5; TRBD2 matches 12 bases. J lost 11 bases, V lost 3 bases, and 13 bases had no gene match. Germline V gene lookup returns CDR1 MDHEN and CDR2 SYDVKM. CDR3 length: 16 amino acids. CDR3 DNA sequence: TGTGCCAGCAGTTTTGGAACTAGCGGGAGGAACTACGGGCAGTACTTC. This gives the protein CASSFGTSGRNYGQYF. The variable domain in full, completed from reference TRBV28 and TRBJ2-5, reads DVKVTQSSRYLVKRTGEKVFLECVQDMDHENMFWYRQDPGLGLRLIYFSYDVKMKEKGDIPEGYSVSREKKERFSLILESASTNQTSMYLCASSFGTSGRNYGQYFGPGTRLLVL.

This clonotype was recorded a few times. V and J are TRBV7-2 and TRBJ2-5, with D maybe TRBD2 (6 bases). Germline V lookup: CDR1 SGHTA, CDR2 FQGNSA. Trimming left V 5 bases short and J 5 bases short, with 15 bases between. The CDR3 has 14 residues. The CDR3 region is CASSMGLPGETQYF. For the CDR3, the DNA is TGTGCCAGCAGCATGGGACTTCCGGGGGAGACCCAGTACTTC.

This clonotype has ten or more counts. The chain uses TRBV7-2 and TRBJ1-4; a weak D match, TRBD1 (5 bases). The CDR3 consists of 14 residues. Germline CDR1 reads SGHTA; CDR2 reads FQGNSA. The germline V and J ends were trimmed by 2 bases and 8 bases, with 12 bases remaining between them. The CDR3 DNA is TGTGCCAGCAGCTTACAGGGTTCTGGAGAAAAACTGTTTTTT. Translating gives CASSLQGSGEKLFF.

CDR3 amino acids: CATSRVAGTAYEQYF. The CDR3 coding sequence is TGTGCCACCAGCAGAGTAGCCGGGACAGCCTACGAGCAGTACTTC. The chain employs TRBV15 and TRBJ2-7, with 7 bases that match TRBD1. Germline CDR1 reads LNHNV; CDR2 reads YYDKDF (reference sequence). J gave up 2 bases and V 1 base, and 5 bases lay outside the gene matches. The length of the CDR3 is 15 residues.

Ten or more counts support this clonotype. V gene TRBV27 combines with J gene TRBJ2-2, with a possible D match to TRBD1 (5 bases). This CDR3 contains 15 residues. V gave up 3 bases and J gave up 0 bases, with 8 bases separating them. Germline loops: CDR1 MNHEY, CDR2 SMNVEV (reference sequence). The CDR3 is CASSFQGANTGELFF. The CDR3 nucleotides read TGTGCCAGCAGTTTCCAAGGGGCGAACACCGGGGAGCTGTTTTTT.